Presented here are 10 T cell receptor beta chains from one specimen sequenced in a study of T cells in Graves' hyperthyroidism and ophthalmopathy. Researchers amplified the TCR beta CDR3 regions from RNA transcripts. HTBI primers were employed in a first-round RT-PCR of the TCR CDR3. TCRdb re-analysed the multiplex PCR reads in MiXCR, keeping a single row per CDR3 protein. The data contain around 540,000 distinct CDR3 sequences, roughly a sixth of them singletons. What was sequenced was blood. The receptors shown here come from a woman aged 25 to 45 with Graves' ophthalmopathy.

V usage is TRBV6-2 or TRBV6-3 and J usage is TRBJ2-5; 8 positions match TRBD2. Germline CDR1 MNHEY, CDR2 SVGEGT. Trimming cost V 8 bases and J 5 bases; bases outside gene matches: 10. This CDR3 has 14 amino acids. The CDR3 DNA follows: TGTGCCAGCGAGCTCGCGGGAGGAGTCGAGACCCAGTACTTC. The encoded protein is CASELAGGVETQYF.

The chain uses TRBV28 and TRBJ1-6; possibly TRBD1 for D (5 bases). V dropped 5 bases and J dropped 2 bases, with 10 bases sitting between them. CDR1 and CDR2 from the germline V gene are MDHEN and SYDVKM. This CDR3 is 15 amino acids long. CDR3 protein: CASSLTTAYNSPLHF. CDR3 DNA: TGTGCCAGCAGTCTAACGACAGCCTATAATTCACCCCTCCACTTT.

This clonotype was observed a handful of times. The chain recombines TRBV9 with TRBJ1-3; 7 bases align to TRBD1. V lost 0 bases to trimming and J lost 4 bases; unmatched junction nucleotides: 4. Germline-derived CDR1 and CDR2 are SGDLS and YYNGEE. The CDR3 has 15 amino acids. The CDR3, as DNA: TGTGCCAGCAGCGTAGACGGGACAGCAGGAAACACCATATATTTT. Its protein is CASSVDGTAGNTIYF.

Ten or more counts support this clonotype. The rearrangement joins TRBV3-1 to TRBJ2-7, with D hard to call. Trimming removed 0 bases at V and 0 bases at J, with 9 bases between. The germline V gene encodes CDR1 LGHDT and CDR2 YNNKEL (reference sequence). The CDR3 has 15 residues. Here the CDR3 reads CASSQDGWVSYEQYF. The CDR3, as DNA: TGTGCCAGCAGCCAAGATGGTTGGGTCTCCTACGAGCAGTACTTC.

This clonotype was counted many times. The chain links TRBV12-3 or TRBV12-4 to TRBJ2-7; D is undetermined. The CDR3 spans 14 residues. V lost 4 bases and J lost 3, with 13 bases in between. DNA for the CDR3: TGTGCCAGCAGTTCTGCCACGGAGAGCTACGAGCAGTACTTC. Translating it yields CASSSATESYEQYF.

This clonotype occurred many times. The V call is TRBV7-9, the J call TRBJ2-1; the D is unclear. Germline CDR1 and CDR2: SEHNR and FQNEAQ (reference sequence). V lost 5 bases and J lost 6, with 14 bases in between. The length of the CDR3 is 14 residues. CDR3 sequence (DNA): TGTGCCAGCAGCCCAGAGGCCGCGACCAATGAGCAGTTCTTC. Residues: CASSPEAATNEQFF. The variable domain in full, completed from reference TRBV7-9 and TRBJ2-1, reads DTGVSQNPRHKITKRGQNVTFRCDPISEHNRLYWYRQTLGQGPEFLTYFQNEAQLEKSRLLSDRFSAERPKGSFSTLEIQRTEQGDSAMYLCASSPEAATNEQFFGPGTRLTVL.

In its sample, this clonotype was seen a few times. CDR3 loop: CASSPGTQNYNEQFF. CDR3 DNA: TGCGCCAGCAGCCCCGGGACTCAGAACTACAATGAGCAGTTCTTC. The chain recombines TRBV5-1 with TRBJ2-1; D might be TRBD2 (6 bases). The germline V gene has CDR1 SGHRS and CDR2 YFSETQ. V was shortened by 4 bases and J by 3 bases, with 14 bases between the two germline ends. The CDR3 is made up of 15 amino acids.

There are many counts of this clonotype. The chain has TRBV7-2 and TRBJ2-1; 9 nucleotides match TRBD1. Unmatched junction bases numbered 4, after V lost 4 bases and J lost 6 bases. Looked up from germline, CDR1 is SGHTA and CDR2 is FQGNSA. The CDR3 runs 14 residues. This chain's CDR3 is CASSSRQGGNEQFF. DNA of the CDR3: TGTGCCAGCAGCTCACGACAGGGGGGCAATGAGCAGTTCTTC.

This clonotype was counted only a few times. The CDR3 DNA reads as TGTGCCAGCAGTGAGTGGGAGCAGTTCTTC. As protein: CASSEWEQFF. J is TRBJ2-1 and V is TRBV28; D is unresolved. Germline CDR1 MDHEN, CDR2 SYDVKM. This CDR3 is 10 amino acids long. Trimming shortened V by 5 bases and J by 10 bases, and 6 bases separated the two germline ends.

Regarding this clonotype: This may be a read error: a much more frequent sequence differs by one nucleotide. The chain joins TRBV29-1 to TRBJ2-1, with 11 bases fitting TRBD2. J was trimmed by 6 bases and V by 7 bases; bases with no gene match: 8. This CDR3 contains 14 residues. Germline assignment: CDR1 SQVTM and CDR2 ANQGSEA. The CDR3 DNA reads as TGCAGCGCTGTAGCGGGAGGGGGAGGCAATGAGCAGTTCTTC. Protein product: CSAVAGGGGNEQFF.